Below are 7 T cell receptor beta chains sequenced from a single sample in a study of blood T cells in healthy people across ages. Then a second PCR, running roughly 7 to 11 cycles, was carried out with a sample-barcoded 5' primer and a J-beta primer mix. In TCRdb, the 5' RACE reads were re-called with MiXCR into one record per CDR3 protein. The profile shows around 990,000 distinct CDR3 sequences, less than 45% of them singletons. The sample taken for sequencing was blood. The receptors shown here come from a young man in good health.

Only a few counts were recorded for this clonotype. In nucleotides, the CDR3 is TGTGCCAGCAGCCAAGGGGTTAGTTGGTCCTACGAGCAGTACTTC. This gives the protein CASSQGVSWSYEQYF. The rearrangement uses TRBV14 and TRBJ2-7; D uncertain. Trimming took off 1 base at V and 1 base at J, with 11 bases between the two ends. Germline lookup yields CDR1 SGHDN and CDR2 FVKESK. The CDR3 runs 15 residues.

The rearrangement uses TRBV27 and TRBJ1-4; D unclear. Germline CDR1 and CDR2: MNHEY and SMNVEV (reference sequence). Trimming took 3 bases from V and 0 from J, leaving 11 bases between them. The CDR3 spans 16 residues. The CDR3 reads CASSFFGPATNEKLFF. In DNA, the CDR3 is TGTGCCAGCAGTTTTTTCGGGCCTGCAACTAATGAAAAACTGTTTTTT.

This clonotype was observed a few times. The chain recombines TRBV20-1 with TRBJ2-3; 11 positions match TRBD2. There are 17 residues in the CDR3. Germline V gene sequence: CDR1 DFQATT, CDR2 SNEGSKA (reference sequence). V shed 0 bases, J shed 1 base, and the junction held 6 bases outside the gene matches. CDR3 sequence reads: CSARDPKLAGGTDTQYF. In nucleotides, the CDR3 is TGCAGTGCTAGAGATCCCAAACTAGCGGGGGGCACAGATACGCAGTATTTT.

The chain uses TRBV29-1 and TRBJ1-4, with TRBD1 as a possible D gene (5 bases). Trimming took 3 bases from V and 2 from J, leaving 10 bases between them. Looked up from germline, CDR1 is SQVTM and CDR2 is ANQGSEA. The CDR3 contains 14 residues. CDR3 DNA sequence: TGCAGCGTTGAGGGGCTTGCGACTAATGAAAAACTGTTTTTT. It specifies CSVEGLATNEKLFF.

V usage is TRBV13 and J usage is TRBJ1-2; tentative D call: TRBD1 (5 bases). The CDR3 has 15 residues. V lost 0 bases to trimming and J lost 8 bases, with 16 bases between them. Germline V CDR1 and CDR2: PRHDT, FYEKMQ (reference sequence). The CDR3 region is CASSLGGRSKGGYTF. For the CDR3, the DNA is TGTGCCAGCAGCTTAGGCGGCAGGTCGAAGGGGGGCTACACCTTC.

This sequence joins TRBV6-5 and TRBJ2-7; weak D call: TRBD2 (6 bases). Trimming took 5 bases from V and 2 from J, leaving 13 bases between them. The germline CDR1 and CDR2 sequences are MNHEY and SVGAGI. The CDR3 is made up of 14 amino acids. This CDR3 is CASSPPGETYEQYF. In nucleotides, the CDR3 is TGTGCCAGCAGTCCGCCGGGGGAGACCTACGAGCAGTACTTC.

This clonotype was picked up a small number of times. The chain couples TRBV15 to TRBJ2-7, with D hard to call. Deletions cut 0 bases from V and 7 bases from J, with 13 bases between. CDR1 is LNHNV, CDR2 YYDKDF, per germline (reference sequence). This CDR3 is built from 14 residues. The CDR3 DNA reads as TGTGCCACCAGCAGAGATCTCGTCTTAGGGGAGCAGTACTTC. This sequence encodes CATSRDLVLGEQYF.